The 8 T cell receptor beta chains listed next were all sequenced from one sample in a study of OX40 agonist ivuxolimab in advanced cancers. Library preparation used the immunoSEQ multiplex PCR assay. This is the immuneACCESS table as TCRdb keeps it, with only in-frame sequences that have V and J called. A part of the clones is gone; compared with another copy, unresolved V genes explain less than half, and the rest is unexplained. A total of about 34,000 clones appear in this sample, roughly 80% of them only once. The ten largest clones take up over 9.5% of the sample. This material consisted of CD4+ or CD8+ T cells sorted from blood, taken in a trial of the OX40 agonist ivuxolimab. These receptors were collected from an adult with an advanced solid tumor such as melanoma, head and neck, liver or kidney cancer.

This clone has a handful of counts. V and J are TRBV30 and TRBJ1-5; possibly TRBD1 for D (6 bases). V was cut by 8 bases and J by 2 bases, with 16 bases left in between. This CDR3 is built from 14 residues. Germline CDR1 is GTSNPN and CDR2 is SVGIG (reference sequence). CDR3 residues: CATSGAGGNQPQHF. In DNA, the CDR3 is TGTGCCACTTCAGGGGCGGGGGGCAATCAGCCCCAGCATTTT.

The genes are TRBV7-9 and TRBJ2-2; 8 bases agree with TRBD2. The germline CDR1 and CDR2 sequences are SEHNR and FQNEAQ (reference sequence). Germline trimming cut 11 bases from V and 5 bases from J; bases unmatched to any gene: 7. CDR3 size: 13 residues. CDR3 in amino acids: CAGVAGPTGELFF. For the CDR3, the DNA is TGTGCCGGGGTAGCGGGGCCAACCGGGGAGCTGTTTTTT.

This rearrangement joins TRBV28 to TRBJ1-3, with a weak D call TRBD1 (5 bases). Germline V gene data show CDR1 as MDHEN and CDR2 as SYDVKM. This CDR3 region has 15 residues. Trimming removed 7 bases at V and 0 bases at J, with 13 bases between. As DNA, the CDR3 is TGTGCCAGCAACGCAGGGATTATCTCTGGAAACACCATATATTTT. Amino acids: CASNAGIISGNTIYF.

Comments on this clone: The CDR3 does not end in the conserved phenylalanine or tryptophan, so this is likely a read error. No DNA is shown, since the ends of the CDR3 on it are uncertain; the CDR3 is the one TCRdb lists. This chain connects TRBV5-1 to TRBJ2-7; the table gives TRBD1 as D, unverified against the DNA. The CDR3 spans 11 residues, counting both ends. The germline CDR1 and CDR2 sequences are SGHRS and YFSETQ. CDR3 sequence reads: CASSPSPGAPH.

This clone was recorded once. The chain is built from TRBV6-6 and TRBJ1-1; 12 bases agree with TRBD1. Unmatched junction bases numbered 11, after V lost 7 bases and J lost 11 bases. The CDR3 length is 14 residues. The germline CDR1 and CDR2 sequences are MNHNY and SVGAGI (reference sequence). The CDR3 loop reads CASKVGQGAGRAFF. The CDR3 DNA is TGTGCCAGCAAAGTGGGACAGGGGGCTGGACGGGCTTTCTTT.

This clone is medium-sized by share. The chain recombines TRBV9 with TRBJ2-7, with 11 nucleotides matching TRBD1. V dropped 4 bases and J dropped 5; count of bases not matched to a gene: 5. Germline V gives CDR1 SGDLS, CDR2 YYNGEE. CDR3 size: 14 residues. CDR3: CASSRDRGENEQYF. As DNA, the CDR3 is TGTGCCAGCAGCCGGGACAGGGGGGAGAACGAGCAGTACTTC.

The chain has TRBV10-2 and TRBJ2-7, with D hard to call. Trimming cost V 0 bases and J 3 bases, with 6 bases left between them. Looked up from germline, CDR1 is WSHSY and CDR2 is SAAADI. This CDR3 is built from 13 residues. CDR3 amino acids: CASSESVLYEQYF. In DNA form, the CDR3 reads TGCGCCAGCAGTGAGTCAGTCCTCTACGAGCAGTACTTC.

For the CDR3, the DNA is TGTGCCAGCTCACCAGGGACAGGGTCCCACGAGCAGTACTTC. Translated: CASSPGTGSHEQYF. The chain links TRBV18 to TRBJ2-7; 9 positions agree with TRBD1. This CDR3 spans 14 amino acids. In germline, CDR1 is KGHSH, CDR2 LQKENI. V gave up 2 bases and J gave up 5 bases; unmatched junction bases: 4.